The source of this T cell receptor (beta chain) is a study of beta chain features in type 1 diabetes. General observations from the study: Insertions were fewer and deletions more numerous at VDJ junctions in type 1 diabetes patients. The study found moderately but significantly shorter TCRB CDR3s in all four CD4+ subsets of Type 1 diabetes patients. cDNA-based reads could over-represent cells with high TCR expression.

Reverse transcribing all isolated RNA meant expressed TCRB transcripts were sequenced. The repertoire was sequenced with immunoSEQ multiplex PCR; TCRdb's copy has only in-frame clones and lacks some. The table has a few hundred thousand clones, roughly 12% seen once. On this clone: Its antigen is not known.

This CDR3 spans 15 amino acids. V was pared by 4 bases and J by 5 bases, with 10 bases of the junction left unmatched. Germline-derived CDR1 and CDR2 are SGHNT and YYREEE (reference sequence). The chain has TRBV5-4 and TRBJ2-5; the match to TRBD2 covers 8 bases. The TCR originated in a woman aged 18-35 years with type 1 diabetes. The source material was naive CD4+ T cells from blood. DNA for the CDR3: TGTGCCAGCAGCCCGGGCGGGGGGCAGGTGGAGACCCAGTACTTC. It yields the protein CASSPGGGQVETQYF. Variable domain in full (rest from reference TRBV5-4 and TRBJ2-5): ETGVTQSPTHLIKTRGQQVTLRCSSQSGHNTVSWYQQALGQGPQFIFQYYREEENGRGNFPPRFSGLQFPNYSSELNVNALELDDSALYLCASSPGGGQVETQYFGPGTRLLVL.